This passage covers 32 T cell receptor beta chains from one sample sequenced in a study of CD8+ T cells in alopecia areata. Extracted RNA was reverse transcribed, and the resulting cDNA served as sequencing template. Some clones are missing from TCRdb's copy, which holds only in-frame ones; the method was immunoSEQ multiplex PCR. The data contain 100,000 to 150,000 clones, approximately 53% of them singletons. The sample in question was CD4+ T cells sorted from blood, obtained at week 0. These receptors all stem from a human donor with alopecia areata.

The chain links TRBV7-2 to TRBJ2-2; D possibly uses TRBD1 or TRBD2 (6 bases each). V lost 5 bases and J 4 bases, leaving 17 bases between the germline ends. CDR1 is SGHTA, CDR2 FQGNSA, per germline. CDR3 length: 16 amino acids. The CDR3 reads CASSTLGGRGTGELFF. As DNA, the CDR3 is TGTGCCAGCAGCACCTTAGGGGGGCGAGGCACCGGGGAGCTGTTTTTT.

The chain employs TRBV2 and TRBJ1-4; D may be TRBD1 (5 bases). This CDR3 is built from 14 residues. Germline assignment: CDR1 SNHLY and CDR2 FYNNEI. With 6 bases removed from V and 5 bases from J, the gap between germline ends came to 13 bases. CDR3: CASRSGTENEKLFF. In DNA, the CDR3 is TGTGCCAGCAGGAGCGGGACGGAAAATGAAAAACTGTTTTTT.

The J gene is TRBJ2-7, the V gene TRBV18, with 7 bases lining up with TRBD1. Germline CDR1 KGHSH, CDR2 LQKENI. V shed 3 bases, J shed 3 bases, and the junction held 8 bases outside the gene matches. The CDR3 is made up of 15 amino acids. The CDR3 is CASSPSRDSNYEQYF. CDR3 nucleotides: TGTGCCAGCTCACCTTCCCGGGACAGCAACTACGAGCAGTACTTC.

This chain uses TRBV4-1 with TRBJ2-7; 7 positions agree with TRBD2. With V trimmed by 1 base and J by 7 bases, 1 base remained unmatched. Germline V gives CDR1 MGHRA, CDR2 YSYEKL. The CDR3 length is 12 residues. CDR3 sequence: CASSQAGGEQYF. The CDR3 DNA sequence: TGCGCCAGCAGCCAAGCGGGGGGAGAGCAGTACTTC.

The chain is built from TRBV25-1 and TRBJ1-2; TRBD1 matches at 10 bases. After removal of 4 bases from V and 7 bases from J, the junction contained 3 bases not matched to a gene. Germline V gene lookup returns CDR1 MGHDK and CDR2 SYGVNS. The CDR3 runs 13 residues. The CDR3 here is CASSGRTGGGYTF. The DNA of the CDR3 is TGTGCCAGCAGTGGGCGGACAGGGGGTGGCTACACCTTC.

V is TRBV30 and J is TRBJ2-5, with 8 bases that match TRBD1. The CDR3 contains 11 residues. Trimming cost V 7 bases and J 4 bases; bases outside gene matches: 2. Germline values: CDR1 GTSNPN, CDR2 SVGIG (reference sequence). CDR3 bases: TGTGCCTCAGGACAGGGAGAGACCCAGTACTTC. This translates into CASGQGETQYF.

The J gene is TRBJ2-7, the V gene TRBV6-5; 8 nucleotides agree with TRBD1. Germline CDR1 MNHEY, CDR2 SVGAGI. This CDR3 region has 14 residues. With V trimmed by 4 bases and J by 6 bases, 8 bases remained unmatched. CDR3 sequence (DNA): TGTGCCAGCAGTTCCCGGGACAGGTCCGTCGAGCAGTACTTC. This translates into CASSSRDRSVEQYF.

Here the CDR3 reads CASSRDSSSYEQYF. CDR3 coding DNA: TGTGCCAGCAGCCGGGACAGCTCCTCCTACGAGCAGTACTTC. The V and J genes are TRBV2 and TRBJ2-7; 7 positions agree with TRBD1. The CDR3 spans 14 residues. The V and J ends lost 6 bases and 0 bases, in that order; junction bases with no gene match: 5. Germline CDR1 reads SNHLY; CDR2 reads FYNNEI. Variable domain in full (rest from reference TRBV2 and TRBJ2-7): EPEVTQTPSHQVTQMGQEVILRCVPISNHLYFYWYRQILGQKVEFLVSFYNNEISEKSEIFDDQFSVERPDGSNFTLKIRSTKLEDSAMYFCASSRDSSSYEQYFGPGTRLTVT.

About this clone: Compared with germline, one end of the junction differs, possibly owing to a read error. The chain recombines TRBV6-5 with TRBJ2-6; D is undetermined. CDR3 size: 13 residues. CDR1 is MNHEY and CDR2 is SVGAGI in the germline V gene. The chain's CDR3 is CASSEAGANVLTF. The CDR3 DNA reads TGTGCCAGCAGTGAAGCTGGAGCCAACGTCCTGACTTTC.

The gene calls are TRBV30 and TRBJ2-5; D is undetermined. CDR3 length equals 12 residues. Germline V gene sequence: CDR1 GTSNPN, CDR2 SVGIG (reference sequence). V was pared by 3 bases and J by 5 bases, with 10 bases between. CDR3 in amino acids: CAWSVSHETQYF. The CDR3 DNA reads as TGTGCCTGGAGCGTCTCCCACGAGACCCAGTACTTC.

This clone was detected once. The chain couples TRBV5-4 to TRBJ2-7; D call uncertain. The CDR3 runs to 14 residues. V lost 1 base and J 0 bases, leaving 8 bases between the germline ends. In germline, CDR1 is SGHNT, CDR2 YYREEE (reference sequence). The CDR3 region has the DNA TGTGCCAGCAGCTTGACCAAGTCCTCCTACGAGCAGTACTTC. This encodes CASSLTKSSYEQYF.

V and J are TRBV15 and TRBJ1-1; D uncertain. Per germline, CDR1 LNHNV and CDR2 YYDKDF (reference sequence). V was clipped by 5 bases and J by 3 bases, with 16 bases between them. The CDR3 sequence is 15 residues long. The CDR3 DNA is TGTGCCACCAGCCCAAAATACAAGGAGGACACTGAAGCTTTCTTT. It yields the protein CATSPKYKEDTEAFF.

This clone was picked up a small number of times. The CDR3 is CASSVEGFVEVTEAFF. The DNA of the CDR3 is TGTGCCAGCAGCGTAGAGGGCTTTGTGGAGGTCACTGAAGCTTTCTTT. The chain couples TRBV9 to TRBJ1-1; D is unclear. CDR1 is SGDLS, CDR2 YYNGEE, per germline. This CDR3 is built from 16 residues. Between the trimmed V and J ends, which lost 0 bases and 4 bases, there was a span of 16 bases. Variable domain in full (rest from reference TRBV9 and TRBJ1-1): DSGVTQTPKHLITATGQRVTLRCSPRSGDLSVYWYQQSLDQGLQFLIQYYNGEERAKGNILERFSAQQFPDLHSELNLSSLELGDSALYFCASSVEGFVEVTEAFFGQGTRLTVV.

This clone has only a few counts. The genes are TRBV9 and TRBJ2-3; TRBD2 agrees at 10 bases. There are 15 residues in the CDR3. Germline assignment: CDR1 SGDLS and CDR2 YYNGEE. V was clipped by 0 bases and J by 5 bases; unmatched bases: 3. CDR3 residues: CASSVESSGRDTQYF. CDR3 bases: TGTGCCAGCAGCGTAGAATCTAGCGGGAGAGATACGCAGTATTTT.

This clone was seen a handful of times. The chain employs TRBV7-9 and TRBJ2-7; perhaps TRBD1 as D (6 bases). CDR3 length: 15 residues. Germline-derived CDR1 and CDR2 are SEHNR and FQNEAQ (reference sequence). V was clipped by 0 bases and J by 5 bases, with 14 bases between them. The CDR3 sequence: CASSLAAQGSDEQYF. DNA for the CDR3: TGTGCCAGCAGCTTAGCAGCCCAGGGGTCCGACGAGCAGTACTTC. The full variable domain, completed using reference TRBV7-9 and TRBJ2-7, is DTGVSQNPRHKITKRGQNVTFRCDPISEHNRLYWYRQTLGQGPEFLTYFQNEAQLEKSRLLSDRFSAERPKGSFSTLEIQRTEQGDSAMYLCASSLAAQGSDEQYFGPGTRLTVT.

A word on this clone: Other DNA sequences from this sample encode an identical CDR3 as well. This chain connects TRBV7-2 to TRBJ2-3; no clear D gene. Trimming took 4 bases from V and 0 from J, leaving 5 bases between them. CDR1 is SGHTA and CDR2 is FQGNSA in the germline V gene. This CDR3 is built from 13 residues. CDR3 bases: TGTGCCAGCAGCTCTTACAGCACAGATACGCAGTATTTT. This codes for CASSSYSTDTQYF.

This clone was recorded a few times. The chain combines TRBV19 with TRBJ1-5, with D perhaps TRBD1 (5 bases). The CDR3 contains 16 residues. Per the germline V gene, CDR1 is LNHDA and CDR2 is SQIVND (reference sequence). The germline V and J ends were trimmed by 5 bases and 1 base, with 15 bases remaining between them. CDR3 bases: TGTGCCAGTAGTGGTAGTGGGGGATCGAGCAATCAGCCCCAGCATTTT. It specifies CASSGSGGSSNQPQHF.

The chain links TRBV9 to TRBJ2-2; maybe TRBD1 (5 bases). Trimming stripped 1 base from V and 1 base from J, with 8 bases between. CDR1 and CDR2 (germline): SGDLS, YYNGEE. CDR3 size: 15 residues. The CDR3 region is CASSVRTGNTGELFF. As DNA, the CDR3 is TGTGCCAGCAGCGTACGAACAGGGAACACCGGGGAGCTGTTTTTT.

This clone was detected once. V gene TRBV5-1 combines with J gene TRBJ2-2; 10 positions agree with TRBD1. The trim removed 2 bases at V and 4 bases at J, leaving 2 bases unmatched. This CDR3 comprises 15 residues. CDR1 is SGHRS, CDR2 YFSETQ, per germline. The CDR3 region is CASSFGQGGTGELFF. The CDR3 region has the DNA TGCGCCAGCAGCTTCGGACAGGGGGGCACCGGGGAGCTGTTTTTT.

This chain uses TRBV7-9 with TRBJ2-3; tentatively, D is TRBD1 (6 bases). The CDR3 contains 15 residues. V gave up 3 bases and J gave up 0 bases, with 10 bases separating them. The germline V gene encodes CDR1 SEHNR and CDR2 FQNEAQ (reference sequence). CDR3 sequence: CASSFAGQSTDTQYF. Written as DNA, the CDR3 is TGTGCCAGCAGCTTTGCAGGACAGAGCACAGATACGCAGTATTTT.

This clone turned up a few times. V and J are TRBV4-3 and TRBJ2-2; possibly TRBD1 for D (5 bases). This CDR3 comprises 14 residues. Germline V gene lookup returns CDR1 LGHNA and CDR2 YSLEER. The V gene lost 6 bases and the J gene lost 5 bases, with 13 bases spanning the gap. CDR3 amino acids: CASSSGLVTGELFF. The CDR3 bases are TGCGCCAGCAGTTCAGGGTTGGTGACCGGGGAGCTGTTTTTT.

The chain combines TRBV7-2 with TRBJ1-5; no firm D call. CDR3 length: 12 residues. Germline V gene sequence: CDR1 SGHTA, CDR2 FQGNSA. Trimming cost V 2 bases and J 6 bases, with 5 bases left between them. The chain's CDR3 is CASSLLGQPQHF. DNA for the CDR3: TGTGCCAGCAGCTTATTAGGTCAGCCCCAGCATTTT.

This chain joins TRBV9 and TRBJ1-6; D possibly corresponds to TRBD1 (6 bases). The CDR3 is 16 residues long. The V and J ends lost 3 bases and 6 bases respectively, with 16 bases between them. Germline V lookup: CDR1 SGDLS, CDR2 YYNGEE. The CDR3 DNA sequence: TGTGCCAGCAGCGAGACGGGGGCCCGGGGTAATTCACCCCTCCACTTT. Translated, it gives CASSETGARGNSPLHF.

The V and J genes are TRBV5-4 and TRBJ2-1; the match to TRBD2 covers 7 bases. The V gene's germline CDR1 is SGHNT and CDR2 YYREEE (reference sequence). V gave up 4 bases and J gave up 3 bases; unmatched junction bases: 4. This CDR3 comprises 14 residues. DNA of the CDR3: TGTGCCAGCAGCGACCCGGGGGGCTACAATGAGCAGTTCTTC. Amino acid sequence: CASSDPGGYNEQFF.

This clone came up a few times. In DNA, the CDR3 is TGTGCCAGCAGCGTAGAGGAGGGGAATGGCTACACCTTC. Protein: CASSVEEGNGYTF. The chain is built from TRBV9 and TRBJ1-2; D possibly corresponds to TRBD1 (5 bases). The CDR3 runs 13 residues. The germline gives CDR1 SGDLS, CDR2 YYNGEE. The V end lost 0 bases, the J end lost 6 bases, and 9 bases lay between the germline ends.

The rearrangement uses TRBV4-3 and TRBJ1-2, with D possibly TRBD1 on 5 matching bases. This CDR3 contains 15 residues. Looked up from germline, CDR1 is LGHNA and CDR2 is YSLEER. V lost 0 bases to trimming and J lost 4 bases, with 12 bases between them. CDR3 residues: CASSQDIFDSYGYTF. CDR3 DNA: TGCGCCAGCAGCCAAGATATTTTTGACAGCTATGGCTACACCTTC.

This chain connects TRBV6-5 to TRBJ1-5; 9 positions agree with TRBD1. The germline gives CDR1 MNHEY, CDR2 SVGAGI. The J segment lost 4 bases and the V segment lost 4 bases, leaving 8 bases of the junction unmatched. The CDR3 length is 16 residues. The DNA of the CDR3 is TGTGCCAGCAGTTCCACGACCGGGACAGGGAATCAGCCCCAGCATTTT. The encoded protein is CASSSTTGTGNQPQHF.

The V call is TRBV7-2, the J call TRBJ1-1; no clear D gene. The V end was cut by 0 bases, the J end by 0 bases, with 5 bases between. The CDR3 is made up of 14 amino acids. CDR1 is SGHTA and CDR2 is FQGNSA in the germline V gene. The CDR3 loop is CASSLARMNTEAFF. The DNA of the CDR3 is TGTGCCAGCAGCTTAGCGAGAATGAACACTGAAGCTTTCTTT. The variable domain in full, with the rest retrieved from reference TRBV7-2 and TRBJ1-1, is GAGVSQSPSNKVTEKGKDVELRCDPISGHTALYWYRQSLGQGLEFLIYFQGNSAPDKSGLPSDRFSAERTGGSVSTLTIQRTQQEDSAVYLCASSLARMNTEAFFGQGTRLTVV.

V and J are TRBV15 and TRBJ1-2; no firm D call. V dropped 5 bases and J dropped 6 bases, with 25 bases sitting between them. The CDR3 extends over 17 amino acids. CDR1 is LNHNV and CDR2 is YYDKDF in the germline V gene (reference sequence). Here the CDR3 reads CATSPPRDGVWFDGYTF. In DNA form, the CDR3 reads TGTGCCACCAGCCCTCCCCGTGATGGGGTATGGTTCGATGGCTACACCTTC.

The chain recombines TRBV6-1 with TRBJ2-7; D may be TRBD2 (6 bases). Germline V lookup: CDR1 MNHNS, CDR2 SASEGT. The CDR3 consists of 13 residues. Trimming pared 5 bases from V and 0 bases from J, leaving 8 bases between. The CDR3 DNA reads as TGTGCCAGCAGTCGGGGGAGCTCCTACGAGCAGTACTTC. Translated: CASSRGSSYEQYF.

V and J are TRBV9 and TRBJ1-2; D possibly corresponds to TRBD1 (6 bases). Germline V gene lookup returns CDR1 SGDLS and CDR2 YYNGEE. The CDR3 is made up of 14 amino acids. The V end was cut by 4 bases, the J end by 7 bases, with 17 bases between. The CDR3 region has the DNA TGTGCCAGCAGCCCACGCGCAGGGGAATTTGGCTACACCTTC. Its protein is CASSPRAGEFGYTF. The full variable domain, its missing parts supplied by reference TRBV9 and TRBJ1-2, is DSGVTQTPKHLITATGQRVTLRCSPRSGDLSVYWYQQSLDQGLQFLIQYYNGEERAKGNILERFSAQQFPDLHSELNLSSLELGDSALYFCASSPRAGEFGYTFGSGTRLTVV.

This clone was seen only a few times. The chain uses TRBV7-8 and TRBJ2-3, with D perhaps matching TRBD2 (5 bases). The CDR3 has 13 amino acids. V gave up 6 bases and J gave up 2 bases, with 9 bases separating them. Germline CDR1 reads SGHVS; CDR2 reads FQNEAQ. The CDR3 loop reads CASRDGNTDTQYF. CDR3 nucleotide sequence: TGTGCCAGCAGGGACGGGAACACAGATACGCAGTATTTT.